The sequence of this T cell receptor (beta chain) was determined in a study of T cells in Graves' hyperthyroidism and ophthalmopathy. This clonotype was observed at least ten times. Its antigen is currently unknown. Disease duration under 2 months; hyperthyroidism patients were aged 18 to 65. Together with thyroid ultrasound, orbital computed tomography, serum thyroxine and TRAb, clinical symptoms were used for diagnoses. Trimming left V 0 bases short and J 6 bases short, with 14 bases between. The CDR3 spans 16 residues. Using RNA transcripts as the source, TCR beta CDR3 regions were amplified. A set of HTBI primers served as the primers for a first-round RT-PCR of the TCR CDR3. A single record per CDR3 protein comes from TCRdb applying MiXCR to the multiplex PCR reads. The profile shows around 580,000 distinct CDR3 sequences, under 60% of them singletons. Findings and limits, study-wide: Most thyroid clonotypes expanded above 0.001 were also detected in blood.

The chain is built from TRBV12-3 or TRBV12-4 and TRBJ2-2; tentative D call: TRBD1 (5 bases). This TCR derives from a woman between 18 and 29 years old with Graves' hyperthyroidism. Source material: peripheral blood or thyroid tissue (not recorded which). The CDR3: CASSLALGVRAGELFF. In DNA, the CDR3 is TGTGCCAGCAGTTTAGCCCTTGGAGTCAGGGCCGGGGAGCTGTTTTTT.